This T cell receptor (beta chain) originates from a study of cytomegalovirus exposure and HLA in healthy donors. The overall study: Of the donors genotyped, a few hundred in all, around 76% fell in the Caucasian-associated ancestry cluster.

Germline V gives CDR1 LNHNV, CDR2 YYDKDF (reference sequence). The CDR3 is made up of 13 amino acids. Unrecorded immune exposure was likely among donors, who were nominally healthy when sampled. Vbeta (60) and Jbeta (13) primers were used in the PCR. Assay: immunoSEQ multiplex PCR; the TCRdb copy retains only in-frame clones and omits some. The repertoire holds 200,000 or so clones, with 70% to 85% as singletons. Source material: PBMCs. The chain employs TRBV15 and TRBJ2-5; a possible D gene is TRBD2 (6 bases). The tail of the sequence fits TRBJ2-7 better, so the J call may be wrong. The source is a boy aged 2 to 9 in good health and CMV-seronegative. CDR3 protein: CATSSGESYEQYF. The CDR3 nucleotides read TGTGCCACCAGCTCGGGGGAGTCCTACGAGCAGTACTTC.